A single TCR beta chain is shown here with its context. This clonotype was observed a few times. Its target antigen remains unknown. Per-base qualities were not stored, and no clone one base away is much larger. The record originates from a study (dated by TCRdb to about 2016). The library was prepared using RT-PCR. Instrument on record: Illumina MiSeq. Using fastp trimming at Q25 and MiXCR clonotype assembly, TCRdb reanalyzed the public sequencing data and kept in-frame beta chains. All rows with the same CDR3 protein become a single entry with the most common DNA and genes. The sample table lists approximately 720,000 distinct CDR3 sequences, 13% to 15% of them with a count of one. 3.6% of the sample is taken by the ten largest. The CDR3 holds 13 amino acids from the cysteine to the phenylalanine. Only the CDR3 DNA is retained, 39 bases long and in frame from the first base. V is reduced by 8 bases and J by 1 base, leaving a spacing of 11 bases between them. CDR1 and CDR2 are read off the germline V gene (reference sequence) as MNHNY and SVGAGI.

The source material was memory CD4+ T cells from blood. The chain joins TRBV6-6 to TRBJ1-1; the D region possibly corresponds to TRBD1 (5 bases align). The TCR comes from a female donor in good health, serving as a healthy control. Here the CDR3 is given as CASGHDQNTEAFF. Here is the DNA: TGTGCCAGCGGACACGACCAGAACACTGAAGCTTTCTTT.